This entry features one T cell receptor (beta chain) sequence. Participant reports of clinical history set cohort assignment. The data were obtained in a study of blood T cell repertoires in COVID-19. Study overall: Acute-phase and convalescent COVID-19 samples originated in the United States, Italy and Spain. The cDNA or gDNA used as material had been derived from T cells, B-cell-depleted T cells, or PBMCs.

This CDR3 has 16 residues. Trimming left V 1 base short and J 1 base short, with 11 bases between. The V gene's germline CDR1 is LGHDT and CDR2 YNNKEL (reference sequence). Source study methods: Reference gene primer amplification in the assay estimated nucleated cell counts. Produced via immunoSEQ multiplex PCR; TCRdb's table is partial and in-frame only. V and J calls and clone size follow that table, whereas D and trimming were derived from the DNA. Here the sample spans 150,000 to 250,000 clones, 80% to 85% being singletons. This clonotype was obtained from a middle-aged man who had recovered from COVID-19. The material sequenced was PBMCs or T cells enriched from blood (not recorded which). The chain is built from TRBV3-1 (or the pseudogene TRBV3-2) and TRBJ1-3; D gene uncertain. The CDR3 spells CASSQGPGGSGNTIYF. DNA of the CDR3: TGTGCCAGCAGCCAAGGCCCTGGCGGGTCTGGAAACACCATATATTTT.